The 27 T cell receptor beta chains below were found in one sample sequenced in a study of CD8 T cells in Susac syndrome. An input of roughly 0.5 to 1 ug of RNA was subjected to reverse transcription using random hexamers. In TCRdb, the immunoSEQ multiplex PCR reads were re-called with MiXCR into one record per CDR3 protein. The sample has some 75,000 distinct CDR3 sequences, approximately 94% seen once; the top ten hold around 0.45%. The sequencing sample was made of CD8+ T cells from PBMCs. These receptors were obtained from a human donor with Susac syndrome.

The chain employs TRBV4-3 and TRBJ2-3; the D is unclear. The CDR3 extends over 13 amino acids. Between the trimmed V and J ends, which lost 1 base and 4 bases, there was a span of 6 bases. From germline, CDR1 is LGHNA and CDR2 YSLEER. CDR3 residues: CASSQVMPDTQYF. The CDR3 DNA is TGCGCCAGCAGCCAAGTGATGCCAGATACGCAGTATTTT.

This rearrangement joins TRBV6-2 or TRBV6-3 to TRBJ2-6; 9 bases agree with TRBD1. Trimming took 2 bases from V and 1 from J; bases not matched to a gene: 3. CDR3 length equals 17 residues. Germline CDR1 MNHEY, CDR2 SVGEGT. CDR3: CASSYGQGRSGANVLTF. In nucleotides, the CDR3 is TGTGCCAGCAGTTACGGACAGGGGAGGTCTGGGGCCAACGTCCTGACTTTC.

The chain links TRBV6-5 to TRBJ1-2; perhaps TRBD1 as D (6 bases). This CDR3 has 15 amino acids. Trimming removed 5 bases at V and 2 bases at J, with 15 bases between. CDR1 and CDR2 from the germline V gene are MNHEY and SVGAGI. CDR3 DNA sequence: TGTGCCAGCAGTCCGAGAGGGGGGTACAACTATGGCTACACCTTC. This gives the protein CASSPRGGYNYGYTF.

This clonotype was observed a single time. The chain uses TRBV27 and TRBJ1-6; D remains unclear. The V end was cut by 5 bases, the J end by 9 bases, with 14 bases between. The germline CDR1 and CDR2 sequences are MNHEY and SMNVEV (reference sequence). The CDR3 extends over 14 amino acids. The CDR3 nucleotides read TGTGCCAGCAGTAACTTGGGTGGGAGTTCACCCCTCCACTTT. This encodes CASSNLGGSSPLHF.

The chain links TRBV12-3 or TRBV12-4 to TRBJ1-1, with D unclear. The CDR3 is 13 amino acids. V was cut by 6 bases and J by 4 bases, with 12 bases left in between. The CDR3 bases are TGTGCCAGCAGGGGGTCCATCGGCACTGAAGCTTTCTTT. This sequence encodes CASRGSIGTEAFF.

The chain combines TRBV6-5 with TRBJ2-1, with a possible D match to TRBD1 (6 bases). The germline V gene has CDR1 MNHEY and CDR2 SVGAGI. CDR3 length: 13 residues. V shed 6 bases and J shed 8 bases, with 14 bases lying between them. The CDR3 sequence is CASSPQGPHEQFF. As DNA, the CDR3 is TGTGCCAGCAGCCCCCAGGGGCCCCATGAGCAGTTCTTC.

V gene TRBV19 combines with J gene TRBJ1-2; 12 positions match TRBD1. The CDR3 extends over 19 amino acids. Germline lookup yields CDR1 LNHDA and CDR2 SQIVND (reference sequence). V shed 5 bases, J shed 5 bases, and the junction held 18 bases outside the gene matches. CDR3 region: CASSSEPGPGQGAAYGYTF. The CDR3 DNA reads as TGTGCCAGTAGTTCAGAGCCAGGACCGGGACAGGGGGCCGCTTATGGCTACACCTTC.

The chain is built from TRBV19 and TRBJ2-1, with D uncertain. V lost 6 bases, J lost 6 bases, and 12 bases lay in between. CDR3 length equals 13 residues. Per the germline V gene, CDR1 is LNHDA and CDR2 is SQIVND (reference sequence). CDR3 sequence: CASSLVAPNEQFF. The CDR3 region has the DNA TGTGCCAGTAGCCTGGTCGCACCCAATGAGCAGTTCTTC.

This clonotype was recorded once. The gene calls are TRBV27 and TRBJ2-5; 12 nucleotides match TRBD1. J gave up 5 bases and V 6 bases, and 7 bases lay outside the gene matches. This CDR3 has 15 residues. Germline V lookup: CDR1 MNHEY, CDR2 SMNVEV (reference sequence). The chain's CDR3 is CASSGTGGSGETQYF. The CDR3 DNA is TGTGCCAGCAGCGGGACAGGGGGCTCGGGGGAGACCCAGTACTTC.

This chain connects TRBV28 to TRBJ2-7, with D perhaps TRBD2 (5 bases). The CDR3 has 17 residues. V was clipped by 6 bases and J by 2 bases, with 23 bases between them. Germline V lookup: CDR1 MDHEN, CDR2 SYDVKM. The CDR3 DNA follows: TGTGCCAGCAGCCCGACAACGGTGGCGGGCGGAACCTACGAGCAGTACTTC. Protein sequence: CASSPTTVAGGTYEQYF.

The chain has TRBV28 and TRBJ2-2; D remains unclear. From germline, CDR1 is MDHEN and CDR2 SYDVKM. There are 14 residues in the CDR3. Trimming cost V 7 bases and J 0 bases, with 9 bases left between them. CDR3 sequence reads: CASTEGSNTGELFF. CDR3 DNA: TGTGCCAGCACCGAAGGATCGAACACCGGGGAGCTGTTTTTT. Full variable domain (missing parts from reference TRBV28 and TRBJ2-2): DVKVTQSSRYLVKRTGEKVFLECVQDMDHENMFWYRQDPGLGLRLIYFSYDVKMKEKGDIPEGYSVSREKKERFSLILESASTNQTSMYLCASTEGSNTGELFFGEGSRLTVL.

The chain joins TRBV18 to TRBJ1-1; D uncertain. CDR1 and CDR2 (germline): KGHSH, LQKENI. The CDR3 has 16 amino acids. V lost 4 bases, J lost 1 base, and 16 bases lay in between. The CDR3, as DNA: TGTGCCAGCTCACTCCCCCCGGGAGTGTGGAACACTGAAGCTTTCTTT. This gives the protein CASSLPPGVWNTEAFF.

The chain uses TRBV15 and TRBJ1-6, with 7 nucleotides matching TRBD1. The CDR3 sequence is 17 residues long. Germline V gives CDR1 LNHNV, CDR2 YYDKDF (reference sequence). The V segment lost 3 bases and the J segment 4 bases; nucleotides outside the gene matches: 9. The CDR3 loop reads CATSSYRGKAYNSPLHF. The CDR3, as DNA: TGTGCCACCAGCAGTTACAGGGGCAAGGCATATAATTCACCCCTCCACTTT.

This chain uses TRBV9 with TRBJ1-5; 12 nucleotides line up with TRBD1. This CDR3 has 15 residues. Germline V gives CDR1 SGDLS, CDR2 YYNGEE. With V trimmed by 4 bases and J by 5 bases, 4 bases remained unmatched. The CDR3 region is CASSPGTGGDQPQHF. DNA for the CDR3: TGTGCCAGCAGCCCCGGGACAGGGGGCGATCAGCCCCAGCATTTT.

The chain joins TRBV27 to TRBJ2-1, with 12 bases matching TRBD2. This CDR3 is 18 amino acids long. CDR1 and CDR2 (germline): MNHEY, SMNVEV (reference sequence). The ends lost 1 base at V and 8 bases at J; junction bases unmatched: 12. The CDR3 reads CASSLLKTGLAGLHEQFF. In DNA, the CDR3 is TGTGCCAGCAGTTTATTGAAAACCGGACTAGCGGGGTTGCATGAGCAGTTCTTC.

CDR3 loop: CASSLGRGGGNEQYF. Here the CDR3 DNA reads TGTGCCAGCAGCTTGGGTCGGGGCGGAGGCAACGAGCAGTACTTC. V usage is TRBV11-3 and J usage is TRBJ2-7, with D perhaps TRBD1 or TRBD2 (5 bases each). V gave up 3 bases and J gave up 5 bases, with 17 bases separating them. This CDR3 is built from 15 residues. Germline V gene lookup returns CDR1 SGHNT and CDR2 YENEEA.

V and J are TRBV15 and TRBJ2-1; maybe TRBD1 (7 bases). V lost 2 bases and J lost 3, with 20 bases in between. CDR1 is LNHNV and CDR2 is YYDKDF in the germline V gene (reference sequence). The CDR3 contains 18 residues. CDR3 sequence: CATSRLGGWGDSYNEQFF. In nucleotides, the CDR3 is TGTGCCACCAGCAGATTGGGCGGGTGGGGGGACAGCTACAATGAGCAGTTCTTC. Using reference TRBV15 and TRBJ2-1 for the parts outside the CDR3, the full variable domain is DAMVIQNPRYQVTQFGKPVTLSCSQTLNHNVMYWYQQKSSQAPKLLFHYYDKDFNNEADTPDNFQSRRPNTSFCFLDIRSPGLGDTAMYLCATSRLGGWGDSYNEQFFGPGTRLTVL.

This clonotype was observed once. The rearrangement links TRBV7-9 to TRBJ2-2; 7 nucleotides align to TRBD1. Germline trimming cut 5 bases from V and 0 bases from J; bases unmatched to any gene: 6. Germline V gene data show CDR1 as SEHNR and CDR2 as FQNEAQ (reference sequence). The CDR3 runs 16 residues. CDR3 DNA sequence: TGTGCCAGCAGCCGCCGACAGGGTTCGAACACCGGGGAGCTGTTTTTT. The encoded protein is CASSRRQGSNTGELFF.

This clonotype has more than one count but fewer than ten. The chain joins TRBV27 to TRBJ2-7; 12 positions agree with TRBD1. The V gene's germline CDR1 is MNHEY and CDR2 SMNVEV (reference sequence). The V segment lost 6 bases and the J segment 4 bases; nucleotides outside the gene matches: 7. This CDR3 comprises 15 residues. In DNA form, the CDR3 reads TGTGCCAGCAGCTTAGGGACAGGGGGCTTATACGAGCAGTACTTC. Amino acid sequence: CASSLGTGGLYEQYF.

J is TRBJ1-5 and V is TRBV5-8, with D possibly being TRBD1 (6 bases). CDR1 is SGHTS and CDR2 is YDEGEE in the germline V gene. Trimming took 1 base from V and 2 from J, leaving 10 bases between them. This CDR3 contains 15 residues. This CDR3 reads CASSLRGDGNQPQHF. DNA of the CDR3: TGTGCCAGCAGCTTGAGGGGGGATGGCAATCAGCCCCAGCATTTT.

This chain links TRBV30 with TRBJ2-1; 8 positions match TRBD2. CDR1 is GTSNPN and CDR2 is SVGIG in the germline V gene (reference sequence). CDR3 length equals 15 residues. V lost 5 bases, J lost 0 bases, and 6 bases stayed unmatched. The CDR3 DNA reads TGTGCCTGGGGGGCGGGGGGATCCTCCTACAATGAGCAGTTCTTC. This codes for CAWGAGGSSYNEQFF.

The chain combines TRBV20-1 with TRBJ2-1; D perhaps matches TRBD1 (6 bases). V lost 4 bases to trimming and J lost 9 bases, with 16 bases between them. Germline loops: CDR1 DFQATT, CDR2 SNEGSKA (reference sequence). The CDR3 has 13 amino acids. The CDR3 nucleotides read TGCAGTGCTACTTCCGCTTCCAGGGGTGAGCAGTTCTTC. This translates into CSATSASRGEQFF.

This CDR3 is CASSLAGTGGYGYTF. The CDR3, as DNA: TGCGCCAGCAGCTTGGCCGGGACAGGGGGCTATGGCTACACCTTC. The chain couples TRBV5-1 to TRBJ1-2, with TRBD1 identical over 11 bases. This CDR3 is built from 15 residues. Germline-derived CDR1 and CDR2 are SGHRS and YFSETQ. V lost 0 bases and J lost 4; bases outside the gene matches: 2.

This rearrangement joins TRBV6-6 to TRBJ2-3; D perhaps matches TRBD1 (5 bases). The CDR3 runs to 16 residues. Germline V gives CDR1 MNHNY, CDR2 SVGAGI (reference sequence). V was cut by 4 bases and J by 4 bases, with 18 bases left in between. CDR3 DNA: TGTGCCAGCAGTTCCACAGGCTCCTACCGGTCAGATACGCAGTATTTT. Its translation is CASSSTGSYRSDTQYF.

This rearrangement joins TRBV4-1 to TRBJ2-2; the D gene is possibly TRBD2 (5 bases). V lost 1 base and J 5 bases, leaving 14 bases between the germline ends. The CDR3 spans 16 residues. Germline V lookup: CDR1 MGHRA, CDR2 YSYEKL. The CDR3 spells CASSQVVGTRTGELFF. In DNA form, the CDR3 reads TGCGCCAGCAGCCAAGTGGTTGGAACTAGAACCGGGGAGCTGTTTTTT.

The chain joins TRBV18 to TRBJ1-2, with 11 bases fitting TRBD1. With V trimmed by 3 bases and J by 3 bases, 3 bases remained unmatched. From germline, CDR1 is KGHSH and CDR2 LQKENI. The CDR3 totals 15 residues. CDR3 nucleotides: TGTGCCAGCTCACCGCCGGGACAGGGGGACTATGGCTACACCTTC. It encodes CASSPPGQGDYGYTF.

The chain carries TRBV4-3 and TRBJ2-7, with D perhaps matching TRBD1 or TRBD2 (6 bases each). The CDR3 totals 16 residues. Trimming removed 0 bases from V and 4 bases from J, with 16 bases in between. Germline V CDR1 and CDR2: LGHNA, YSLEER. The CDR3, as DNA: TGCGCCAGCAGCCAAGATCGAGGGGGGACGGGTTACGAGCAGTACTTC. Its protein product is CASSQDRGGTGYEQYF.